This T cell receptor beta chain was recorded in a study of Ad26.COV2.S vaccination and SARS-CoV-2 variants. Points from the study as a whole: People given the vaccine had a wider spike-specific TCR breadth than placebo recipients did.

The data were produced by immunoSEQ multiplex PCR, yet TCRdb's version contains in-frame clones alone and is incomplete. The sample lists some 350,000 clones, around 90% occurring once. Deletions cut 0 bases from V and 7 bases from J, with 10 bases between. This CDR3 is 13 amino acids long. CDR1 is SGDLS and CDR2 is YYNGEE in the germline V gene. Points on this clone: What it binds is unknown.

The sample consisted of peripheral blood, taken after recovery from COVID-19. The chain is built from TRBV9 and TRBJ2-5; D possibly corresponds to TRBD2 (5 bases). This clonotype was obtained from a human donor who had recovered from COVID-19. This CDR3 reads CASSVAAAGTQYF. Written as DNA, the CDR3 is TGTGCCAGCAGCGTAGCAGCGGCCGGGACCCAGTACTTC.